Shown below are 27 T cell receptor beta chains from a single sample sequenced in a study of blood T cell repertoires in COVID-19. Clones were read by immunoSEQ multiplex PCR, and TCRdb kept only the in-frame ones, dropping some. The sample contains about 63,000 clones, approximately 92% of which appear only once. Input material: peripheral blood. Receptor source: a middle-aged man with active COVID-19.

The chain has TRBV5-1 and TRBJ2-1, with 7 bases fitting TRBD1. J was trimmed by 4 bases and V by 0 bases; bases with no gene match: 4. The germline CDR1 and CDR2 sequences are SGHRS and YFSETQ. The CDR3 has 15 residues. The CDR3 loop is CASSLGDSFYNEQFF. The CDR3 region has the DNA TGCGCCAGCAGCTTGGGGGACAGCTTTTACAATGAGCAGTTCTTC.

The chain is built from TRBV6-8 and TRBJ2-1; D may be TRBD2 (6 bases). This CDR3 has 15 residues. V was trimmed by 3 bases and J by 1 base, leaving 10 bases between them. CDR1 is MNHGY and CDR2 is SAAAGT in the germline V gene. The CDR3 sequence is CASSYLAGSYNEQFF. In nucleotides, the CDR3 is TGTGCCAGCAGTTATCTCGCGGGATCCTACAATGAGCAGTTCTTC.

The CDR3 coding sequence is TGTGCCAGCGGCAGGGTCCTTAATGAAAAACTGTTTTTT. Its protein product is CASGRVLNEKLFF. The chain recombines TRBV11-2 with TRBJ1-4; possibly TRBD1 for D (5 bases). CDR1 and CDR2 (germline): SGHAT, FQNNGV. CDR3 length: 13 amino acids. V was clipped by 8 bases and J by 4 bases, with 11 bases between them.

The chain recombines TRBV7-2 with TRBJ2-6; D may be TRBD1 (6 bases). The CDR3 extends over 18 amino acids. Germline loops: CDR1 SGHTA, CDR2 FQGNSA. V dropped 0 bases and J dropped 2 bases, with 14 bases sitting between them. In DNA, the CDR3 is TGTGCCAGCAGCTTAGCCGGACAGCTACTCACTGGGGCCAACGTCCTGACTTTC. Translated, it gives CASSLAGQLLTGANVLTF.

This chain joins TRBV6-6 and TRBJ1-3; TRBD1 might be the D (6 bases). The CDR3 runs to 16 residues. Germline CDR1 reads MNHNY; CDR2 reads SVGAGI (reference sequence). V lost 4 bases and J 1 base, leaving 14 bases between the germline ends. The CDR3 reads CASSSRPGVSGNTIYF. CDR3 sequence (DNA): TGTGCCAGCAGTTCCCGACCAGGGGTATCTGGAAACACCATATATTTT.

V usage is TRBV14 and J usage is TRBJ1-6, with D maybe TRBD1 (6 bases). CDR1 is SGHDN and CDR2 is FVKESK in the germline V gene. The V gene lost 0 bases and the J gene lost 10 bases, with 10 bases spanning the gap. This CDR3 contains 14 residues. CDR3 loop: CASSQDRGNSPLHF. For the CDR3, the DNA is TGTGCCAGCAGCCAAGACAGGGGAAACTCACCCCTCCACTTT.

This chain links TRBV4-3 with TRBJ2-1; 10 bases fit TRBD2. Looked up from germline, CDR1 is LGHNA and CDR2 is YSLEER. This CDR3 has 16 amino acids. The junction had 8 bases not matched to a gene; V was cut back by 0 bases and J by 9 bases. CDR3 nucleotides: TGCGCCAGCAGCCAAGAGGATGCTAGCGGGGGATCTGAGCAGTTCTTC. Protein sequence: CASSQEDASGGSEQFF.

This clone was detected once. The CDR3 DNA sequence: TGTGCCACCAGCAGAGGAGGGAGTCTAACTTACAATGAGCAGTTCTTC. It encodes CATSRGGSLTYNEQFF. The chain links TRBV15 to TRBJ2-1, with TRBD2 as a possible D gene (5 bases). This CDR3 has 16 residues. V was shortened by 1 base and J by 4 bases, with 14 bases between the two germline ends. Germline CDR1 and CDR2: LNHNV and YYDKDF (reference sequence).

This sequence joins TRBV7-8 and TRBJ1-5; the match to TRBD1 covers 8 bases. With 5 bases clipped from V and 2 bases from J, the junction kept 5 bases outside the gene matches. The CDR3 runs 15 residues. Germline CDR1 SGHVS, CDR2 FQNEAQ. The DNA of the CDR3 is TGTGCCAGCAGCCAGGGGACAGGCGGCAATCAGCCCCAGCATTTT. Protein sequence: CASSQGTGGNQPQHF.

This chain connects TRBV5-1 to TRBJ2-1, with D maybe TRBD2 (7 bases). Trimming took off 4 bases at V and 9 bases at J, with 20 bases between the two ends. The CDR3 contains 15 residues. From germline, CDR1 is SGHRS and CDR2 YFSETQ. The CDR3 nucleotides read TGCGCCAGCAGCGTCGGGGGCGGGAGATCGGTTGAGCAGTTCTTC. Amino acid sequence: CASSVGGGRSVEQFF.

V gene TRBV7-2 combines with J gene TRBJ1-1, with D unresolved. The CDR3 contains 15 residues. Between the trimmed V and J ends, which lost 1 base and 3 bases, there was a span of 12 bases. CDR1 SGHTA and CDR2 FQGNSA come from the germline V gene. CDR3 sequence (DNA): TGTGCCAGCAGCTTAGTTCCGGGAACGGACACTGAAGCTTTCTTT. Protein: CASSLVPGTDTEAFF.

The chain carries TRBV7-6 and TRBJ1-4; D might be TRBD1 (5 bases). Germline-derived CDR1 and CDR2 are SGHVS and FNYEAQ. The CDR3 runs to 15 residues. V was clipped by 5 bases and J by 8 bases, with 18 bases between them. In nucleotides, the CDR3 is TGTGCCAGCAGCCGCAGCTTATCTGGGGGGGAAAAACTGTTTTTT. It codes for CASSRSLSGGEKLFF.

The CDR3 region has the DNA TGTGCCAGCAGCCGATCACCCGGACAGGGACGCTCACCCCTCCACTTT. This gives the protein CASSRSPGQGRSPLHF. The genes are TRBV14 and TRBJ1-6; 8 bases line up with TRBD1. V shed 4 bases, J shed 10 bases, and the junction held 12 bases outside the gene matches. Germline assignment: CDR1 SGHDN and CDR2 FVKESK. This CDR3 has 16 amino acids.

The gene calls are TRBV30 and TRBJ1-2; TRBD1 matches 10 bases. CDR3 length: 15 amino acids. Germline lookup yields CDR1 GTSNPN and CDR2 SVGIG (reference sequence). With V trimmed by 7 bases and J by 5 bases, 13 bases remained unmatched. The DNA of the CDR3 is TGTGCCTCGGACAGGGGGGCCTCCACGTATTATGGCTACACCTTC. Encoded protein: CASDRGASTYYGYTF.

This chain connects TRBV28 to TRBJ1-2, with 7 bases identical to TRBD1. This CDR3 has 16 amino acids. Looked up from germline, CDR1 is MDHEN and CDR2 is SYDVKM. After removal of 4 bases from V and 7 bases from J, the junction contained 15 bases not matched to a gene. The CDR3: CASSSLSWGQIGGYTF. Written as DNA, the CDR3 is TGTGCCAGCAGTTCTTTGAGTTGGGGACAGATAGGTGGCTACACCTTC.

The rearrangement uses TRBV7-3 and TRBJ1-1, with D possibly being TRBD1 (5 bases). The CDR3 length is 14 residues. The V end lost 2 bases, the J end lost 4 bases, and 11 bases lay between the germline ends. Looked up from germline, CDR1 is SGHTA and CDR2 is FQGTGA. CDR3 coding DNA: TGTGCCAGCAGCTTACTGTCGGGGGGCACTGAAGCTTTCTTT. Its translation is CASSLLSGGTEAFF.

Note on this clone: The junction shows a germline mismatch at one end, possibly a read error. The V gene is TRBV11-3, the J gene TRBJ2-7, with 10 bases identical to TRBD1. The CDR3 runs 14 residues. Germline CDR1 and CDR2: SGHNT and YENEEA. The CDR3 bases are TGTGCCAGCAGCCCCGGGACAGGGGCCTATGAGCAGTACTTC. It yields the protein CASSPGTGAYEQYF.

The gene calls are TRBV7-9 and TRBJ2-2; tentative D call: TRBD2 (5 bases). The CDR3 is made up of 13 amino acids. CDR1 is SEHNR and CDR2 is FQNEAQ in the germline V gene (reference sequence). Trimming removed 1 base from V and 10 bases from J, with 10 bases in between. Here the CDR3 DNA reads TGTGCCAGCAGCTTAGATATTCGGGAGGAGCTGTTTTTT. This sequence encodes CASSLDIREELFF. The full variable domain, in which reference TRBV7-9 and TRBJ2-2 provide the parts outside the CDR3, is DTGVSQNPRHKITKRGQNVTFRCDPISEHNRLYWYRQTLGQGPEFLTYFQNEAQLEKSRLLSDRFSAERPKGSFSTLEIQRTEQGDSAMYLCASSLDIREELFFGEGSRLTVL.

The chain links TRBV21-1 to TRBJ1-6. TRBV21-1 is assigned pseudogene status. This CDR3 comprises 18 residues. The CDR3 region has the DNA TGTGCCAGCAGTTTTCCCATCCGAGGTGTGCCCTATAATTCACCCCTCCACTTT. The encoded protein is CASSFPIRGVPYNSPLHF.

The chain recombines TRBV5-6 with TRBJ2-2; 11 positions agree with TRBD1. The CDR3 has 17 amino acids. Unmatched junction bases numbered 7, after V lost 4 bases and J lost 2 bases. Looked up from germline, CDR1 is SGHDT and CDR2 is YYEEEE. The CDR3 DNA reads TGTGCCAGCAGCCAGGCCCGGACAGGGGGCAACACCGGGGAGCTGTTTTTT. Residues: CASSQARTGGNTGELFF.

The rearrangement links TRBV4-3 to TRBJ2-1, with 13 bases identical to TRBD2. With 0 bases clipped from V and 8 bases from J, the junction kept 10 bases outside the gene matches. This CDR3 is 18 amino acids long. Germline V gene sequence: CDR1 LGHNA, CDR2 YSLEER. The CDR3 region has the DNA TGCGCCAGCAGCCAAGATCCCCCAACTAGCGGGGGGGTGGATGAGCAGTTCTTC. It specifies CASSQDPPTSGGVDEQFF.

V and J are TRBV2 and TRBJ1-5; 9 nucleotides line up with TRBD1. This CDR3 region has 14 residues. The V gene's germline CDR1 is SNHLY and CDR2 FYNNEI. With 5 bases clipped from V and 7 bases from J, the junction kept 6 bases outside the gene matches. CDR3 sequence: CASSPTGGGQPQHF. The CDR3, as DNA: TGTGCCAGCAGTCCGACAGGGGGTGGGCAGCCCCAGCATTTT. The full variable domain, its missing parts supplied by reference TRBV2 and TRBJ1-5, is EPEVTQTPSHQVTQMGQEVILRCVPISNHLYFYWYRQILGQKVEFLVSFYNNEISEKSEIFDDQFSVERPDGSNFTLKIRSTKLEDSAMYFCASSPTGGGQPQHFGDGTRLSIL.

The V call is TRBV11-2, the J call TRBJ2-1; 11 bases agree with TRBD2. V trimming: 3 bases; J trimming: 9 bases; junction bases outside the gene matches: 7. The CDR3 contains 15 residues. CDR1 SGHAT and CDR2 FQNNGV come from the germline V gene. Here the CDR3 reads CASSFSGGARGEQFF. The CDR3 DNA reads as TGTGCCAGCAGCTTTAGCGGGGGGGCCCGGGGTGAGCAGTTCTTC.

The V gene is TRBV29-1, the J gene TRBJ2-3; 7 nucleotides match TRBD1. The CDR3 loop spans 13 amino acids. The V and J ends lost 4 bases and 0 bases, in that order; junction bases with no gene match: 1. Germline V lookup: CDR1 SQVTM, CDR2 ANQGSEA. The DNA for the CDR3 is TGCAGCGTTGCGACAGGGAGCACAGATACGCAGTATTTT. Amino acids: CSVATGSTDTQYF.

The V and J genes are TRBV27 and TRBJ2-7; possible D gene TRBD1, 5 bases. V was trimmed by 6 bases and J by 1 base, leaving 16 bases between them. The CDR3 consists of 15 residues. CDR1 is MNHEY, CDR2 SMNVEV, per germline (reference sequence). As DNA, the CDR3 is TGTGCCAGCAGGAAAGGGGCCAGGGTTTCCTACGAGCAGTACTTC. Its protein is CASRKGARVSYEQYF.

The J gene is TRBJ2-5, the V gene TRBV6-2 or TRBV6-3; tentatively, D is TRBD2 (5 bases). Trimming pared 6 bases from V and 2 bases from J, leaving 13 bases between. The CDR3 runs 14 residues. Looked up from germline, CDR1 is MNHEY and CDR2 is SVGEGT. In nucleotides, the CDR3 is TGTGCCAGCAGCCCTACGGGGTTACAAGAGACCCAGTACTTC. Translation gives CASSPTGLQETQYF.

The gene calls are TRBV27 and TRBJ2-7; possible D gene TRBD1, 6 bases. Germline V gene sequence: CDR1 MNHEY, CDR2 SMNVEV (reference sequence). The CDR3 extends over 15 amino acids. V lost 8 bases, J lost 6 bases, and 23 bases lay in between. The CDR3 protein is CASSNLGQTRSEQYF. CDR3 nucleotide sequence: TGTGCCAGCTCTAACCTTGGACAGACGAGGAGCGAGCAGTACTTC.